This TCR beta chain was sequenced during a study of graft-versus-host responses after intestinal transplantation. This clone came up once. Its antigen remains unidentified. J gave up 2 bases and V 6 bases, and 6 bases lay outside the gene matches. Germline V gene lookup returns CDR1 MNHNS and CDR2 SASEGT. The CDR3 consists of 14 residues. TCRdb's copy holds only in-frame clones and misses some; the assay was immunoSEQ multiplex PCR. The table includes about 31,000 clones, about four fifths detected once. The V and J genes are TRBV6-1 and TRBJ2-7; TRBD1 agrees at 8 bases. This sample comprised unstimulated CD8+ T cells sorted from spleen or lymph node cells, obtained before intestinal transplant. The receptor's source is a human donor who received an intestinal transplant. CDR3 loop: CASRTGVGAYEQYF. Here the CDR3 DNA reads TGTGCCAGCAGGACAGGGGTTGGTGCCTACGAGCAGTACTTC.